The next 19 T cell receptor beta chains were all read from a single sample in a study of shared clonotypes between healthy human individuals. Measured with immunoSEQ multiplex PCR; TCRdb has only the in-frame clones, and not every one. This sample carries 550,000 to 750,000 clones, around 90% of them seen once, and the ten largest clones take approximately 22%. Naive CD8 populations comprised CD45RO-negative cells positively selected for CCR7, excluding terminally differentiated effector memory CD45RA+ cells. Material for sequencing was naive CD8+ T cells sorted from blood. The receptors come from a man aged 30-40 years in good health.

As for this clone: This CDR3 is also generated by other DNA sequences in the sample. The rearrangement links TRBV27 to TRBJ2-2; D is unclear. This CDR3 contains 12 residues. The germline gives CDR1 MNHEY, CDR2 SMNVEV (reference sequence). V dropped 5 bases and J dropped 8 bases, with 9 bases sitting between them. This CDR3 reads CASSLPAGELFF. DNA for the CDR3: TGTGCCAGCAGTCTCCCCGCGGGGGAGCTGTTTTTT.

The chain recombines TRBV7-9 with TRBJ2-7; the match to TRBD2 covers 11 bases. In germline, CDR1 is SEHNR, CDR2 FQNEAQ (reference sequence). J lost 5 bases, V lost 7 bases, and 10 bases had no gene match. This CDR3 comprises 15 residues. DNA for the CDR3: TGTGCCAGCACGTCGACTAGCGGGAATTCCGACGAGCAGTACTTC. Protein: CASTSTSGNSDEQYF.

The J gene is TRBJ2-7, the V gene TRBV5-5; a possible D gene is TRBD2 (5 bases). The CDR3 length is 14 residues. Germline V gene data show CDR1 as SGHKS and CDR2 as YYEKEE (reference sequence). The ends were cut back, 2 bases at V and 2 bases at J, with 11 bases in the middle. The CDR3 reads CASSFSADTYEQYF. The CDR3 region has the DNA TGTGCCAGCAGCTTCTCAGCGGATACCTACGAGCAGTACTTC.

This chain uses TRBV7-9 with TRBJ2-3, with D maybe TRBD2 (6 bases). The V end lost 4 bases, the J end lost 0 bases, and 14 bases lay between the germline ends. Per germline, CDR1 SEHNR and CDR2 FQNEAQ (reference sequence). The CDR3 sequence is 16 residues long. CDR3 coding DNA: TGTGCCAGCAGCTCGGGACTCACTTTTAGCACAGATACGCAGTATTTT. It encodes CASSSGLTFSTDTQYF.

Comments on this clone: Different DNA sequences within this sample yield the same CDR3. The chain joins TRBV6-5 to TRBJ2-2; D not resolved. Germline CDR1 MNHEY, CDR2 SVGAGI. The V end lost 2 bases, the J end lost 2 bases, and 3 bases lay between the germline ends. This CDR3 has 13 amino acids. The chain's CDR3 is CASSYPNTGELFF. For the CDR3, the DNA is TGTGCCAGCAGTTACCCTAACACCGGGGAGCTGTTTTTT.

This chain uses TRBV5-6 with TRBJ2-7; a possible D gene is TRBD2 (5 bases). Germline loops: CDR1 SGHDT, CDR2 YYEEEE. Trimming removed 0 bases from V and 4 bases from J, with 14 bases in between. The CDR3 contains 15 residues. CDR3 loop: CASSLGGGPDYEQYF. The DNA of the CDR3 is TGTGCCAGCAGCTTGGGAGGAGGACCTGATTACGAGCAGTACTTC.

The rearrangement links TRBV11-2 to TRBJ2-7, with a possible D match to TRBD2 (5 bases). This CDR3 spans 13 amino acids. Trimming shortened V by 1 base and J by 7 bases, and 11 bases separated the two germline ends. The germline V gene has CDR1 SGHAT and CDR2 FQNNGV. The CDR3 nucleotides read TGTGCCAGCAGCTTAGCAACGGGGTGGGAGCAGTACTTC. It yields the protein CASSLATGWEQYF.

The V gene is TRBV5-6, the J gene TRBJ2-7; D remains unclear. The length of the CDR3 is 14 residues. Deletions cut 4 bases from V and 0 bases from J, with 11 bases between. Germline V gene lookup returns CDR1 SGHDT and CDR2 YYEEEE. This CDR3 reads CASSQLVYSYEQYF. The CDR3 bases are TGTGCCAGCAGCCAATTGGTGTACTCCTACGAGCAGTACTTC.

In this sample, this clone turned up a few times. The chain recombines TRBV27 with TRBJ2-7; D is possibly TRBD2 (6 bases). Trimming removed 8 bases at V and 4 bases at J, with 15 bases between. Germline V lookup: CDR1 MNHEY, CDR2 SMNVEV (reference sequence). The CDR3 is made up of 13 amino acids. Written as DNA, the CDR3 is TGTGCCAGCTTCGGCGGGACCGTGTACGAGCAGTACTTC. The encoded protein is CASFGGTVYEQYF.

As for this clone: In the same sample, other DNA sequences code for this CDR3. V usage is TRBV19 and J usage is TRBJ2-7; TRBD1 agrees at 7 bases. The CDR3 has 13 amino acids. The J segment lost 2 bases and the V segment lost 3 bases, leaving 1 base of the junction unmatched. Per the germline V gene, CDR1 is LNHDA and CDR2 is SQIVND (reference sequence). This CDR3 is CASSITGAYEQYF. CDR3 coding DNA: TGTGCCAGTAGTATCACAGGGGCCTACGAGCAGTACTTC.

The chain links TRBV7-9 to TRBJ2-2; D gene unclear. The CDR3 extends over 17 amino acids. With 5 bases removed from V and 4 bases from J, the gap between germline ends came to 20 bases. Germline lookup yields CDR1 SEHNR and CDR2 FQNEAQ (reference sequence). The CDR3 nucleotides are TGTGCCAGCAGCCGAGACGATTCTCTAGGATCCACCGGGGAGCTGTTTTTT. Translation gives CASSRDDSLGSTGELFF.

Regarding this clone: A read error may be the cause here, since a much bigger clone is one base away. V is TRBV14 and J is TRBJ2-3; D perhaps matches TRBD1 (5 bases). V lost 3 bases and J 6 bases, leaving 7 bases between the germline ends. Per germline, CDR1 SGHDN and CDR2 FVKESK. The CDR3 sequence is 12 residues long. The CDR3 bases are TGTGCCAGCAGCCAGACAGCGGATACGCAGTATTTT. It encodes CASSQTADTQYF.

The V and J genes are TRBV11-3 and TRBJ2-5; 7 bases map to TRBD1. The germline CDR1 and CDR2 sequences are SGHNT and YENEEA. With 5 bases clipped from V and 4 bases from J, the junction kept 7 bases outside the gene matches. There are 14 residues in the CDR3. DNA of the CDR3: TGTGCCAGCAGCCGACAGGGATCGACAGAGACCCAGTACTTC. As protein: CASSRQGSTETQYF.

V usage is TRBV18 and J usage is TRBJ2-1; 7 bases align to TRBD2. The CDR3 extends over 16 amino acids. The ends lost 0 bases at V and 4 bases at J; junction bases unmatched: 6. Germline V gene data show CDR1 as KGHSH and CDR2 as LQKENI. CDR3 coding DNA: TGTGCCAGCTCACCACCGGGAGGGCGGGAGTACAATGAGCAGTTCTTC. Its protein product is CASSPPGGREYNEQFF.

The J gene is TRBJ1-2, the V gene TRBV4-3, with D maybe TRBD1 (6 bases). CDR3 length: 14 amino acids. Per the germline V gene, CDR1 is LGHNA and CDR2 is YSLEER. V lost 0 bases and J lost 2, with 7 bases in between. The CDR3 DNA reads TGCGCCAGCAGCCAAGACACAGGGAACTATGGCTACACCTTC. Translated, it gives CASSQDTGNYGYTF.

The rearrangement links TRBV19 to TRBJ2-5; D remains ambiguous. Germline assignment: CDR1 LNHDA and CDR2 SQIVND (reference sequence). V dropped 7 bases and J dropped 4 bases, with 19 bases sitting between them. CDR3 length: 15 residues. DNA of the CDR3: TGTGCCAGTACCAAAGATGGGCACGACGGAGAGACCCAGTACTTC. It encodes CASTKDGHDGETQYF.

In this sample, this clone turned up once. This CDR3 reads CASSRTGARGHEQFF. DNA for the CDR3: TGTGCCAGCAGTCGGACAGGGGCCAGGGGCCATGAGCAGTTCTTC. V is TRBV25-1 and J is TRBJ2-1; 9 nucleotides align to TRBD1. The V segment lost 5 bases and the J segment 8 bases; nucleotides outside the gene matches: 10. CDR1 MGHDK and CDR2 SYGVNS come from the germline V gene. The CDR3 is 15 amino acids.

About this clone itself: Other nucleotide sequences in the sample specify the same CDR3. The CDR3 sequence: CASSLTGSYEQYF. The CDR3 coding sequence is TGTGCCAGCAGCTTGACAGGGAGTTACGAGCAGTACTTC. The chain combines TRBV5-6 with TRBJ2-7; D may be TRBD1 (6 bases). This CDR3 has 13 residues. Germline V gene lookup returns CDR1 SGHDT and CDR2 YYEEEE. Trimming took off 1 base at V and 4 bases at J, with 9 bases between the two ends.

This chain uses TRBV6-1 with TRBJ2-1; TRBD2 aligns across 12 bases. V gave up 0 bases and J gave up 4 bases; unmatched junction bases: 10. This CDR3 region has 19 residues. CDR1 MNHNS and CDR2 SASEGT come from the germline V gene. The CDR3 here is CASSEAGGGGLAGYNEQFF. The CDR3 nucleotides are TGTGCCAGCAGTGAAGCAGGAGGGGGTGGACTAGCGGGGTACAATGAGCAGTTCTTC.